Shown below are 30 T cell receptor beta chains from a single sample sequenced in a study of human CD8 memory T cell subsets. TCR beta libraries were made by UMI-labeled 5' RACE. TCRdb reanalyzed the 5' RACE reads and collapses them to one entry per CDR3 protein, without DNA. The sample includes 15,000 to 20,000 distinct CDR3 sequences. The sample comprised CD8+ T cells from PBMCs. The origin of the receptors is a human donor in good health.

The chain recombines TRBV9 with TRBJ2-3; without DNA, the TCRdb call of TRBD2 cannot be checked. The CDR3 totals 16 residues. Germline-derived CDR1 and CDR2 are SGDLS and YYNGEE. CDR3 amino acids: CASSVVPAGVTDTQYF.

The J gene is TRBJ2-3, the V gene TRBV28; TCRdb names TRBD2, which stays unverified in the absence of DNA. Germline CDR1 MDHEN, CDR2 SYDVKM. This CDR3 region has 14 residues. CDR3 residues: CASREGTSTDTQYF. The full variable domain, its missing parts supplied by reference TRBV28 and TRBJ2-3, is DVKVTQSSRYLVKRTGEKVFLECVQDMDHENMFWYRQDPGLGLRLIYFSYDVKMKEKGDIPEGYSVSREKKERFSLILESASTNQTSMYLCASREGTSTDTQYFGPGTRLTVL.

The chain links TRBV7-9 to TRBJ2-5; TCRdb's D call, TRBD1, is unchecked because there is no DNA. CDR1 and CDR2 (germline): SEHNR, FQNEAQ (reference sequence). There are 15 residues in the CDR3. This chain's CDR3 is CASSRTGTEQETQYF.

V is TRBV20-1 and J is TRBJ1-1. CDR1 and CDR2 (germline): DFQATT, SNEGSKA (reference sequence). The CDR3 runs to 12 residues. Here the CDR3 reads CSGDRESTEAFF.

In terms of frequency, this clonotype is large. The CDR3 loop is CASSVLRGTGELFF. J is TRBJ2-2 and V is TRBV7-8; TCRdb designates TRBD1, a call that cannot be tested without DNA. CDR3 length: 14 residues. Germline assignment: CDR1 SGHVS and CDR2 FQNEAQ.

This rearrangement joins TRBV4-3 to TRBJ2-1; TCRdb's assignment of TRBD1 cannot be checked, as there is no DNA. Germline V gene sequence: CDR1 LGHNA, CDR2 YSLEER. The CDR3 length is 18 residues. CDR3 sequence reads: CASSQDPSGTASYNEQFF.

The rearrangement links TRBV5-5 to TRBJ1-2; with no DNA, the TCRdb D assignment of TRBD1 cannot be verified. This CDR3 spans 15 amino acids. Germline-derived CDR1 and CDR2 are SGHKS and YYEKEE (reference sequence). CDR3 residues: CASSASGEMNYGYTF. Full variable domain (remainder filled in from reference TRBV5-5 and TRBJ1-2): DAGVTQSPTHLIKTRGQQVTLRCSPISGHKSVSWYQQVLGQGPQFIFQYYEKEERGRGNFPDRFSARQFPNYSSELNVNALLLGDSALYLCASSASGEMNYGYTFGSGTRLTVV.

This chain joins TRBV4-3 and TRBJ2-1; TCRdb lists TRBD2, though no DNA is available to test this call. This CDR3 has 16 amino acids. Germline CDR1 is LGHNA and CDR2 is YSLEER. Here the CDR3 reads CASSQDRGGPRGEQFF.

The chain recombines TRBV7-6 with TRBJ1-2; lacking DNA, the TRBD1 call made by TCRdb goes unchecked. The CDR3 runs to 16 residues. Germline CDR1 reads SGHVS; CDR2 reads FNYEAQ. The CDR3 here is CASSLGQGAPLYGYTF.

CDR3 sequence reads: CASSEGANTEAFF. This chain links TRBV2 with TRBJ1-1. The CDR3 extends over 13 amino acids. Germline V CDR1 and CDR2: SNHLY, FYNNEI.

This clonotype registers medium-sized (0.01 to 0.1%) by frequency. This chain joins TRBV7-9 and TRBJ1-4. CDR3 length: 16 amino acids. CDR1 SEHNR and CDR2 FQNEAQ come from the germline V gene (reference sequence). The CDR3 sequence: CASSFAGEAFGEKLFF.

The chain is built from TRBV19 and TRBJ2-2; TCRdb picks TRBD1, but there is no DNA to check that call. Per germline, CDR1 LNHDA and CDR2 SQIVND (reference sequence). The CDR3 length is 12 residues. The CDR3 is CASSQGAGELFF.

The chain joins TRBV10-2 to TRBJ2-7. CDR1 and CDR2 from the germline V gene are WSHSY and SAAADI. This CDR3 is built from 15 residues. CDR3 residues: CASSEIRGSLYEQYF.

The rearrangement links TRBV12-3 or TRBV12-4 to TRBJ2-1; TCRdb picks TRBD1, but there is no DNA to check that call. The CDR3 spans 13 residues. The CDR3 here is CASSLGGDNEQFF.

V is TRBV5-8 and J is TRBJ2-1. The CDR3 has 16 amino acids. Germline CDR1 reads SGHTS; CDR2 reads YDEGEE. CDR3 sequence reads: CASSLGQGSSYNEQFF.

The chain is built from TRBV20-1 and TRBJ1-1; absent DNA, TCRdb's TRBD1 call cannot be checked. From germline, CDR1 is DFQATT and CDR2 SNEGSKA (reference sequence). This CDR3 spans 14 amino acids. CDR3 amino acids: CSARSDRVGTEAFF.

The chain links TRBV12-3 or TRBV12-4 to TRBJ2-5; with no DNA, the TCRdb D assignment of TRBD1 cannot be verified. CDR3 size: 14 residues. CDR3: CASSPGTPQETQYF.

The rearrangement joins TRBV6-5 to TRBJ2-7. Looked up from germline, CDR1 is MNHEY and CDR2 is SVGAGI. CDR3 length equals 15 residues. CDR3 sequence: CASSYSDGSTYEQYF.

The genes are TRBV20-1 and TRBJ2-5; the TCRdb D gene call, TRBD1, has no DNA to confirm it. The CDR3 has 15 residues. Looked up from germline, CDR1 is DFQATT and CDR2 is SNEGSKA (reference sequence). CDR3: CSARDGRGNQETQYF.

The chain recombines TRBV28 with TRBJ2-7. Germline CDR1 MDHEN, CDR2 SYDVKM. There are 11 residues in the CDR3. The CDR3 spells CASSFAYEQYF.

The chain has TRBV7-9 and TRBJ1-1; TCRdb's D gene call, TRBD1, goes unchecked for lack of DNA. The V gene's germline CDR1 is SEHNR and CDR2 FQNEAQ (reference sequence). The CDR3 is made up of 16 amino acids. CDR3 amino acids: CASSPRSAGGLTEAFF.

The chain uses TRBV5-1 and TRBJ1-6. CDR1 and CDR2 (germline): SGHRS, YFSETQ. The CDR3 covers 16 residues. The CDR3 loop reads CASSLAPAGYNSPLHF.

The J gene is TRBJ1-2, the V gene TRBV7-9. The germline CDR1 and CDR2 sequences are SEHNR and FQNEAQ (reference sequence). CDR3 length: 14 residues. CDR3: CASSWMADNYGYTF.

The J gene is TRBJ2-7, the V gene TRBV20-1; no DNA is available, so the TRBD2 call from TCRdb remains unchecked. This CDR3 contains 14 residues. CDR1 and CDR2 from the germline V gene are DFQATT and SNEGSKA (reference sequence). The CDR3 loop is CSALPSGGPYEQYF.

This chain joins TRBV5-6 and TRBJ2-1. Germline CDR1 and CDR2: SGHDT and YYEEEE. The CDR3 runs to 11 residues. CDR3 residues: CASSLAFEQFF.

The CDR3 sequence is CASSLPGLTGYEQYF. The V call is TRBV7-9, the J call TRBJ2-7; absent DNA, TCRdb's TRBD1 call cannot be checked. This CDR3 is 15 amino acids long. Germline V lookup: CDR1 SEHNR, CDR2 FQNEAQ (reference sequence).

J is TRBJ2-1 and V is TRBV7-2; with no DNA, the TCRdb D assignment of TRBD2 cannot be verified. From germline, CDR1 is SGHTA and CDR2 FQGNSA. The CDR3 contains 14 residues. This CDR3 is CASSSGRGLAEQFF. Full variable domain (remainder filled in from reference TRBV7-2 and TRBJ2-1): GAGVSQSPSNKVTEKGKDVELRCDPISGHTALYWYRQSLGQGLEFLIYFQGNSAPDKSGLPSDRFSAERTGGSVSTLTIQRTQQEDSAVYLCASSSGRGLAEQFFGPGTRLTVL.

The gene calls are TRBV18 and TRBJ2-7. Germline CDR1 and CDR2: KGHSH and LQKENI. The CDR3 contains 14 residues. CDR3 sequence reads: CASSPPVRAYEQYF.

This chain links TRBV20-1 with TRBJ1-2. Germline V gene data show CDR1 as DFQATT and CDR2 as SNEGSKA (reference sequence). CDR3 length: 14 amino acids. The CDR3 region is CSARDGNREYGYTF.

This clonotype is identified as medium-sized from frequency. V gene TRBV7-9 combines with J gene TRBJ1-4; TCRdb lists TRBD1, though no DNA is available to test this call. Germline loops: CDR1 SEHNR, CDR2 FQNEAQ (reference sequence). CDR3 length equals 12 residues. CDR3 sequence: CASLHTGEKLFF.